This record looks at one T cell receptor beta chain sequence and its context. Each replicate PCR on the sorted subsets used about 220 ng DNA (around 30,000 T cell genomes). Profiling relied on immunoSEQ multiplex PCR, and the TCRdb table lists in-frame clones only, not all of them. Of 560,000 or so clones listed, roughly 95% are singletons. The CDR3 has 15 residues. The V gene's germline CDR1 is MNHEY and CDR2 SVGAGI. The V end was cut by 6 bases, the J end by 0 bases, with 14 bases between. Selected positively for CCR7 and CD45RO-negative, naive CD8 cells excluded terminally differentiated effector memory CD45RA+ cells. This specimen comes from a study of shared clonotypes between healthy human individuals.

The sample comprised naive CD8+ T cells sorted from blood. This clonotype was obtained from a woman younger than 45 in good health. V and J are TRBV6-5 and TRBJ1-1; D is perhaps TRBD1 (6 bases). The CDR3 sequence is CASRDRSMMNTEAFF. CDR3 coding DNA: TGTGCCAGCAGAGACAGGTCCATGATGAACACTGAAGCTTTCTTT.